This TCR beta chain was identified in a study of OX40 agonist ivuxolimab in advanced cancers. Study in general: An agonistic anti-OX40 (CD134) antibody, ivuxolimab, was used to treat the patients.

Sequencing used immunoSEQ multiplex PCR; TCRdb keeps in-frame clones, though not all of them. The repertoire includes more than 12,000 clones, 80% of them detected once, and about 19% sits in the top ten. V was shortened by 5 bases and J by 0 bases, with 8 bases between the two germline ends. The CDR3 is 13 amino acids. The germline CDR1 and CDR2 sequences are SGHVS and FQNEAQ. This clone appeared once. V gene TRBV7-8 combines with J gene TRBJ2-7; no definite D call. This sequence originates from an adult with an advanced solid tumor such as melanoma, head and neck, liver or kidney cancer. The sample consisted of CD4+ or CD8+ T cells sorted from blood, taken in a trial of the OX40 agonist ivuxolimab. The CDR3 is CASSESYSYEQYF. CDR3 nucleotides: TGTGCCAGCAGCGAAAGTTACTCCTACGAGCAGTACTTC.